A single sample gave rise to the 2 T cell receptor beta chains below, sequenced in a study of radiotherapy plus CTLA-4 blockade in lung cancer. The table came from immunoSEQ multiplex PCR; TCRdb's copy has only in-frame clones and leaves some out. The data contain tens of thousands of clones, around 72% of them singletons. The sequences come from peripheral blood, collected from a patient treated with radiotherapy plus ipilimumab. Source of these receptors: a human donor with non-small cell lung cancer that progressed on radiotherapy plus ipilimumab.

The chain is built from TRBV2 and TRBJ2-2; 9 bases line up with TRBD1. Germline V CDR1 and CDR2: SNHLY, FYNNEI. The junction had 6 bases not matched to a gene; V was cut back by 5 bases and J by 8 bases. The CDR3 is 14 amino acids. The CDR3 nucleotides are TGTGCCAGCAGTTCCGGACAGGGGAGAGGGGAGCTGTTTTTT. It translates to CASSSGQGRGELFF. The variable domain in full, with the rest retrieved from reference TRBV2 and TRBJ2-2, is EPEVTQTPSHQVTQMGQEVILRCVPISNHLYFYWYRQILGQKVEFLVSFYNNEISEKSEIFDDQFSVERPDGSNFTLKIRSTKLEDSAMYFCASSSGQGRGELFFGEGSRLTVL.

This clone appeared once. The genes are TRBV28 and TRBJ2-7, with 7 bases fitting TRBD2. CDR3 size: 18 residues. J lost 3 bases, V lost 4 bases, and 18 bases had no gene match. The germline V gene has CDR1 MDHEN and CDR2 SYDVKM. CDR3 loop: CASSSHTEERDIIYEQYF. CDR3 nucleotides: TGTGCCAGCAGTTCCCACACGGAGGAGCGGGATATAATCTACGAGCAGTACTTC. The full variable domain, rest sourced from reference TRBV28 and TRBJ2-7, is DVKVTQSSRYLVKRTGEKVFLECVQDMDHENMFWYRQDPGLGLRLIYFSYDVKMKEKGDIPEGYSVSREKKERFSLILESASTNQTSMYLCASSSHTEERDIIYEQYFGPGTRLTVT.